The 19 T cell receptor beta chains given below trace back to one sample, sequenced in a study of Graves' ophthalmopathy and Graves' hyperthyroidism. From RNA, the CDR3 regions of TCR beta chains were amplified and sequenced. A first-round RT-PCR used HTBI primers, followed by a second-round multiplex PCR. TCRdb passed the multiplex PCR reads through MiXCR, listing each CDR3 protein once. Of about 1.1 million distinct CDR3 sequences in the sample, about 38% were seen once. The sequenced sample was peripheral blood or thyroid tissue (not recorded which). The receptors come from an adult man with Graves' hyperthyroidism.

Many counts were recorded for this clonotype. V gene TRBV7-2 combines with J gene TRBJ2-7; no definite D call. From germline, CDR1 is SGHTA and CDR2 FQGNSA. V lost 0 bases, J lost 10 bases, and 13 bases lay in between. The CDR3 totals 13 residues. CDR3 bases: TGTGCCAGCAGCTTAGCTCGGGCCGGAGAACAGTACTTC. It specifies CASSLARAGEQYF.

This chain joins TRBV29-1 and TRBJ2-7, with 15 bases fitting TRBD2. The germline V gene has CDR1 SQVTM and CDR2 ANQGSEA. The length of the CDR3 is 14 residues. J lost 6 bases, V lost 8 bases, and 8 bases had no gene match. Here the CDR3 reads CSSSLGLAGGEQYF. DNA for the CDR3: TGCAGCAGTTCCCTGGGACTAGCGGGAGGCGAGCAGTACTTC.

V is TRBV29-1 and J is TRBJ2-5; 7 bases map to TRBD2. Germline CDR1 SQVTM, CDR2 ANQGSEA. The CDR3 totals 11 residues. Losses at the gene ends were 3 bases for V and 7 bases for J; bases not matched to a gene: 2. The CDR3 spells CSVEGGGTQYF. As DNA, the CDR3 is TGCAGCGTTGAGGGCGGGGGGACCCAGTACTTC.

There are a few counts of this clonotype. The CDR3 DNA reads as TGTGCCACCAGCAGCGACCTTCAGGGACGGAGTTTAACTGAAGCTTTCTTT. This encodes CATSSDLQGRSLTEAFF. The chain joins TRBV15 to TRBJ1-1; D is perhaps TRBD1 (5 bases). The CDR3 consists of 17 residues. Trimming removed 3 bases from V and 5 bases from J, with 22 bases in between. CDR1 and CDR2 from the germline V gene are LNHNV and YYDKDF (reference sequence).

CDR3 sequence (DNA): TGTGCCAGCAGTGAAAATGGGGCAGACAATCAGCCCCAGCATTTT. It codes for CASSENGADNQPQHF. The chain carries TRBV6-1 and TRBJ1-5; D is possibly TRBD1 (5 bases). This CDR3 is 15 amino acids long. The germline CDR1 and CDR2 sequences are MNHNS and SASEGT. Trimming removed 2 bases from V and 3 bases from J, with 11 bases in between.

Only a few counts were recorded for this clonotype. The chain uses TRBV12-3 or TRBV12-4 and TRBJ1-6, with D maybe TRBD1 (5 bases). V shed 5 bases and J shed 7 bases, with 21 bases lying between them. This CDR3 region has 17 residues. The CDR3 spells CASSQSDYMRGNSPLHF. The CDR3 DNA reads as TGTGCCAGCAGTCAATCGGACTACATGAGGGGAAATTCACCCCTCCACTTT.

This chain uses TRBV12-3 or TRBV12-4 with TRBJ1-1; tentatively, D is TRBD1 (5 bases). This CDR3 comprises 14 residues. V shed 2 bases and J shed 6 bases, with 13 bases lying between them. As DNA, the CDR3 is TGTGCCAGCAGTTTATTCAGGGAAATGGCTGAAGCTTTCTTT. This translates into CASSLFREMAEAFF.

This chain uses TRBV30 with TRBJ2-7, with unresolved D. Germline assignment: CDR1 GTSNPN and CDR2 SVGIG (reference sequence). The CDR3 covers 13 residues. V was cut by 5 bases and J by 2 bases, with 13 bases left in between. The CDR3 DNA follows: TGTGCCTGGGCGCCGGGTCCCACCTACGAGCAGTACTTC. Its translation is CAWAPGPTYEQYF.

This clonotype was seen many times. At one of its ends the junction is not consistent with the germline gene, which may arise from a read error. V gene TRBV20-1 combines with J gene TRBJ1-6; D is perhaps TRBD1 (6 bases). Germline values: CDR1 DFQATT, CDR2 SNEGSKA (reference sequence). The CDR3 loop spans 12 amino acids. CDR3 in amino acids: CSAREGGVRSFF. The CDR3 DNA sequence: TGCAGTGCTAGGGAGGGGGGCGTCCGGAGCTTTTTT.

CDR3 region: CSVERRLAGNEQFF. Written as DNA, the CDR3 is TGCAGCGTCGAACGTAGACTAGCGGGCAATGAGCAGTTCTTC. The chain is built from TRBV29-1 and TRBJ2-1; 10 bases map to TRBD2. Germline CDR1 and CDR2: SQVTM and ANQGSEA. There are 14 residues in the CDR3. Trimming removed 6 bases from V and 6 bases from J; junction bases left unmatched: 8.

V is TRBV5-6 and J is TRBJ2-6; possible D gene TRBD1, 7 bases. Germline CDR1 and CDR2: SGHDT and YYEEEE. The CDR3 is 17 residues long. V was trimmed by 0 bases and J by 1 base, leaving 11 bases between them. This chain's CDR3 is CASSLAAGQSGANVLTF. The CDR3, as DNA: TGTGCCAGCAGCTTGGCCGCGGGACAGTCTGGGGCCAACGTCCTGACTTTC. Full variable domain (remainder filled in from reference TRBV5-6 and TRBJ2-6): DAGVTQSPTHLIKTRGQQVTLRCSPKSGHDTVSWYQQALGQGPQFIFQYYEEEERQRGNFPDRFSGHQFPNYSSELNVNALLLGDSALYLCASSLAAGQSGANVLTFGAGSRLTVL.

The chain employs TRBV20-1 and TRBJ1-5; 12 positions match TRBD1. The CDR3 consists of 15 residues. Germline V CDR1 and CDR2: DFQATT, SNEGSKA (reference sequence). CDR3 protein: CRGRGTGGDSQPQHF. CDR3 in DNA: TGCAGGGGTAGAGGGACAGGGGGCGATTCTCAGCCCCAGCATTTT.

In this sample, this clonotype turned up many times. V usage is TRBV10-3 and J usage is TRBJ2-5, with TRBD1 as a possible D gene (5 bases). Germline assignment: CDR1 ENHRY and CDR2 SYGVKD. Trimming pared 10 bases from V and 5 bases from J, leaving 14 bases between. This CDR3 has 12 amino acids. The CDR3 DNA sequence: TGTGCCACCGGACACAGAGAGGAGACCCAGTACTTC. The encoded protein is CATGHREETQYF.

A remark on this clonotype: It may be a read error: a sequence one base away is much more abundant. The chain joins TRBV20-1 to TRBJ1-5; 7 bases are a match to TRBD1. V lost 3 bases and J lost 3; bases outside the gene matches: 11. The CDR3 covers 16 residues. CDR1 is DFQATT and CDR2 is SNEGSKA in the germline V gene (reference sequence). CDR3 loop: CSARPGGFGTNQPQHF. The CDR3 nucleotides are TGCAGTGCTAGGCCAGGGGGGTTTGGTACCAATCAGCCCCAGCATTTT.

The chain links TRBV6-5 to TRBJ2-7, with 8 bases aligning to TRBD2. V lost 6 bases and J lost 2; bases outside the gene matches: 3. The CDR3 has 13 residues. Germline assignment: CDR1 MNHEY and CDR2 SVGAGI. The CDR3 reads CASRRAGAYEQYF. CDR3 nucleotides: TGTGCCAGCAGGCGAGCGGGGGCCTACGAGCAGTACTTC.

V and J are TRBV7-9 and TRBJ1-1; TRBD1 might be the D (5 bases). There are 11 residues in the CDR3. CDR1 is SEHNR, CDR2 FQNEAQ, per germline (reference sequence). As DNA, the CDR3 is TGTGCGGACGGGGGTAACACTGAAGCTTTCTTT. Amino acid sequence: CADGGNTEAFF.

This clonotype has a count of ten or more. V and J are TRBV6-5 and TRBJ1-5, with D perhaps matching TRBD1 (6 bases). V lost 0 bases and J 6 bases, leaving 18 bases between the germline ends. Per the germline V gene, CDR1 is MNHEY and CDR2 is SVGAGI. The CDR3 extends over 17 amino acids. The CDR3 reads CASSYSSDRGEGQPQHF. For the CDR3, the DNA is TGTGCCAGCAGTTACTCGTCGGACAGAGGTGAAGGTCAGCCCCAGCATTTT.

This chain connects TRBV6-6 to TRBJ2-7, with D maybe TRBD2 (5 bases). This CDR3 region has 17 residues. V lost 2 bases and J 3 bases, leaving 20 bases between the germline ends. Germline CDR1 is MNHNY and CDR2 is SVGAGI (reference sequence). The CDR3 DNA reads TGTGCCAGCAGTTACGAGGGAGTAATACTTTCGAGCTACGAGCAGTACTTC. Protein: CASSYEGVILSSYEQYF.

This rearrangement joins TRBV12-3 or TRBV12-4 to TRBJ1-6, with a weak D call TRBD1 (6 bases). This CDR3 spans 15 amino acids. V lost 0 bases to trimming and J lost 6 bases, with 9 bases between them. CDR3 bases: TGTGCCAGCAGTTTAGCGGGGGGCTTTAATTCACCCCTCCACTTT. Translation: CASSLAGGFNSPLHF.